This T cell receptor beta chain was found in a study of cytomegalovirus exposure and HLA in healthy donors (dated by TCRdb to 2016 to 2017). Study-wide context: In an earlier analysis of 587 of the donors, about 270 Gb of sequence data and approximately 100 million unique TCR beta sequences from about 179 million T cells were reported. The study was designed to test whether signatures of past pathogen exposure could be identified by cataloging public T cell receptors. Around 320 gigabases of sequencing data and 70 million to 85 million unique TCR sequences were included in an early release covering roughly 700 HLA-typed donors. The T cell repertoires of several hundred subjects were profiled by immunosequencing and related to cytomegalovirus serostatus. Because of strong linkage in the cohort, five DR-DQ haplotypes were treated as single units for association and clustering. In the later analysis, no new phenotypic data were used to find candidate immune exposures; instead, reliance was placed on TCR beta sequences and their occurrence across donors. Donor age, sex, ethnicity and CMV serostatus were compiled alongside the repertoire data. Across approximately 420 genotyped donors of the cohort, an average of roughly 230,000 unique TCR beta nucleotide sequences per donor were sequenced, and around 20% of those sequences were non-productive. To study patterns of TCR occurrence, a later analysis re-analyzed previously published TCR beta repertoires from 650 to 750 donors and added high-resolution HLA genotyping. All discovery cohort repertoires had been generated on a single sequencing platform. A separate validation cohort of approximately 120 different subjects was used in addition to the approximately 670-subject first cohort. Class I and class II HLA loci were covered by the typing at four-digit resolution. Typing coverage differed by locus: A, B, C, DRB1 and DQB1 were typed in roughly 620-630 donors, DQA1 in about 500, DPA1 in roughly 590, and DPB1 in just under 480. In an earlier analysis of over 550 of the donors, high-throughput TCR beta sequencing was used to judge whether each TCR beta V gene segment behaved as functional or pseudogenic. Of the 300 to 450 genotyped donors, approximately 80% fell in the genetic ancestry cluster associated with self-reported Caucasian donors. A later genetic analysis took genome-wide SNP genotypes for about three fifths of the roughly 700 donors and used that subset as a discovery cohort. The study combined high-throughput TCR immunosequencing, statistical association of individual TCRs with disease status, and machine learning to predict cytomegalovirus infection status.

The V and J ends are trimmed by 6 bases and 2 bases, leaving 8 bases between them. The CDR3 spans 12 residues, from the cysteine through the phenylalanine. CDR3 DNA only is kept here, 36 bases in frame from base 1. From a lookup of the germline V gene, CDR1 and CDR2 are MNHEY and SVGAGI. The cohort comprised approximately 700 healthy bone marrow donors. At the time of sampling, every cohort member was nominally healthy, though immune exposures that went unrecorded were likely present. The donor tested CMV seronegative, placing the donor among the 350 to 400 seronegative members of the cohort. A peripheral blood sample was provided by each donor, and peripheral blood mononuclear cells were used for TCR beta sequencing. The Qiagen DNeasy Blood Extraction Kit was used to extract genomic DNA from the blood cell samples. Study-level results and caveats: Correlated functional status among segregating V segments might be attributable to linkage disequilibrium, but an unknown experimental factor could not be ruled out. According to a later analysis, TCR association rates differed among HLA loci, with DRB1 alleles showing the most associated TCRs and HLA-C alleles showing the fewest. The 87-base-pair reads could not distinguish some IMGT-functional V segments, including TRBV6-2 and TRBV6-3, so those segments were excluded. The study listed 164 TCR beta chains as associated with cytomegalovirus. In a later genetic analysis, fewer N-insertions in productive TCRs were reported among donors in an Asian-associated ancestry cluster than the approximately 710-donor mean. A further reported finding was that TCR beta sequences accurately predicted the HLA-A and HLA-B alleles for most subjects in the first cohort. While some public TCRs were present in many individuals, most TCR sequences turned up only very rarely across donors. Because HLA typing was unavailable for some donors at each locus, only the typed subset was used in association tests. Sequencing depth was assumed to be roughly uniform across donors in the presence/absence analyses, though that assumption may not hold. When HLA alleles, especially DR and DQ, strongly co-occurred, TCR associations were difficult to assign to individual alleles. Several of the top co-occurrence clusters appeared to be linked to parvovirus B19, influenza, CMV and Epstein-Barr virus, according to a later analysis. A later analysis found that HLA-associated TCR beta chains were more clonally expanded and had lower generation probabilities than equally common non-associated chains. This cohort had only TCR beta chains sequenced, and the lack of alpha or paired-chain data limited which features could be detected. A few of the identified cytomegalovirus-associated TCR beta chains were confirmed in vitro to be specific for cytomegalovirus antigens. At a false discovery rate of 0.05, a later analysis linked 16,951 TCR beta sequences to specific HLA alleles. Most CMV-associated TCR beta chains appeared to be HLA-restricted in a later analysis, and the HLA associations seemed to be driven largely by CMV exposure. A group of highly shared sequence variants was considered likely to be a technical artifact of the sequencing pipeline. For the cohort, immune exposure information was limited to CMV serostatus. In an earlier analysis of 587 of the donors, most TCR beta V segments were observed in productive rearrangements about 87% or about 30% of the time, broadly matching IMGT annotations. Because counts were too low, about 18 rarely observed V segments, including chromosome 9 orphons, were left out of the earlier analysis of approximately 500 of the donors. In both the original and validation cohorts, the classifier was reported to diagnose cytomegalovirus status with high specificity and sensitivity. According to the authors, the approach could potentially be generalized to other disease states and immunological phenotypes. V-gene and J-gene trimming of TCR beta chains was associated with a missense DCLRE1C variant in a later genetic analysis, and the association was replicated in an independent cohort.

Turning to this clone: The antigen this receptor binds is unknown. Base qualities were left out, and no much larger clone turns up one base away.

The protocol used for the library was the immunoSEQ multiplex PCR assay. For the multiplex PCR, a mixture combining 60 forward primers for TCR Vbeta segments and 13 reverse primers for TCR Jbeta segments was used. The CDR3 region of rearranged TCR beta genes was amplified from genomic DNA by a multiplex PCR assay. The amplified TCR beta libraries were sequenced on the Illumina HiSeq System as 87-base-pair reads. As for the authors' bioinformatics: Across the 700 or so repertoires, a later analysis counted around 80 million unique TCR beta chains, approximately 12 million of which were shared by at least two donors. To remove PCR and sequencing errors, raw reads were error-corrected and collapsed into unique sequences using a nearest-neighbor algorithm that merged closely related sequences. V, D and J gene segments were assigned by aligning CDR3 sequences to IMGT reference sequences. For a sequence to be retained, a match of at least six nucleotides was required to both a V gene segment and a J gene segment. Rearrangements were classified as productive when the CDR3 lacked stop codons and remained in frame with V and J, and all other rearrangements were classified as non-productive. Following IMGT convention, CDR3 was defined as the stretch from the second conserved V-encoded cysteine to the conserved J-encoded phenylalanine. The earlier analysis of fewer than 700 of the donors excluded sequences that lacked an unambiguous match to a single V gene segment. An earlier analysis of several hundred of the donors called V segments functional above 56.7% productive rearrangements and segregating when the between-donor standard deviation exceeded 5%. A statistical classification framework was built to diagnose cytomegalovirus status from the catalog of TCR beta chain sequences. In a later analysis, TCR nucleotide sequences were compared against IMGT/GENE-DB human TR gene sequences so that V and J genes could be assigned. Using the TCRdist pipeline, a later analysis assigned CDR3 sequences along with most-parsimonious VDJ recombination scenarios. A later analysis defined each TCR beta chain by its CDR3 amino acid sequence plus V-gene family, and excluded reads lacking a unique V-gene family. In a later analysis, a few hundred highly shared, low-generation-probability nucleotide sequences were removed to address suspected cross-contamination and a sequencing artifact. In a later analysis, a clonal expansion index for each public chain was calculated from normalized within-repertoire ranks of inferred template counts. Generation probabilities in a later analysis came from a VDJ recombination model fitted to out-of-frame rearrangements, and those results were checked against IGoR. A later analysis scored TCR-TCR, TCR-HLA and TCR-CMV co-occurrence with hypergeometric tests, applying a repertoire-size bias correction to TCR pairs. To estimate false discovery rates, a later analysis permuted the HLA or CMV assignments 20 times. A later analysis grouped co-occurring TCRs with DBSCAN, adding TCRdist sequence similarity when clustering within HLA-allele-positive subsets. Co-occurrence clustering excluded repertoires with fewer than 30,000 or more than 120,000 public chains, plus five with anomalous nucleotide sharing. Sourced from immuneACCESS, this table was stored by TCRdb with only in-frame sequences that have V and J called. A share of the clones is absent; for the studies checked, an unresolved V gene accounts for under half, and the remainder has no known explanation. Clone size and V and J calls were adopted from that table, with D and trimming inferred from the DNA. In this sample the table shows approximately 140,000 clones, roughly 79% of which occur a single time. Clones ranked in the top ten supply more than 0.85% of the sample.

This TCR was sampled from a man between 18 and 35 years old in good health and CMV-seronegative. This receptor chain uses TRBV6-5 and TRBJ2-7; the D gene identity is not certain. Sequenced: PBMCs. CDR3 loop: CASRHTTYEQYF. The bases read TGTGCCAGCAGACACACTACCTACGAGCAGTACTTC.